The 20 T cell receptor beta chains presented below share a single source sample, sequenced in a study of blood T cell repertoires in COVID-19. Data came from immunoSEQ multiplex PCR; TCRdb stores just in-frame clones and leaves some out. The sample lists 250,000 to 350,000 clones, about 87% occurring once. Sequencing input: peripheral blood. These receptors all come from a woman in her fifties or sixties with COVID-19, enrolled during active disease.

The CDR3 DNA is TGTGCCAGCAGTCATGGACAGGGGTCCTACGAGCAGTACTTC. Translation: CASSHGQGSYEQYF. This chain connects TRBV6-1 to TRBJ2-7; 9 bases line up with TRBD1. Germline lookup yields CDR1 MNHNS and CDR2 SASEGT. The CDR3 loop spans 14 amino acids. Trimming removed 5 bases from V and 1 base from J; junction bases left unmatched: 3.

CDR3 DNA sequence: TGTGCCAGCAGCTTAGACGGGAGAAAGTTCTCTGGGGCCAACGTCCTGACTTTC. This codes for CASSLDGRKFSGANVLTF. This chain joins TRBV11-3 and TRBJ2-6; TRBD2 is a possible D gene (6 bases). Trimming removed 0 bases from V and 0 bases from J, with 12 bases in between. The CDR3 is 18 residues long. The germline gives CDR1 SGHNT, CDR2 YENEEA.

The CDR3 nucleotides are TGTGCCAGCAGCTTGGCCCCGGGAACTGAAGCTTTCTTT. This encodes CASSLAPGTEAFF. The J gene is TRBJ1-1, the V gene TRBV11-2; no reliable D call. The ends were cut back, 3 bases at V and 5 bases at J, with 10 bases in the middle. This CDR3 has 13 residues. Germline V lookup: CDR1 SGHAT, CDR2 FQNNGV.

The gene calls are TRBV7-9 and TRBJ1-2; D gene unclear. CDR1 is SEHNR and CDR2 is FQNEAQ in the germline V gene (reference sequence). CDR3 size: 15 residues. Trimming removed 1 base at V and 8 bases at J, with 17 bases between. The CDR3 DNA reads as TGTGCCAGCAGCTTAGGGGCAGGCCTAAGAACCGGCTACACCTTC. Translation gives CASSLGAGLRTGYTF.

V gene TRBV4-2 combines with J gene TRBJ2-1, with 12 bases matching TRBD2. V was clipped by 1 base and J by 8 bases; unmatched bases: 6. Germline-derived CDR1 and CDR2 are LGHNA and YNFKEQ. The CDR3 has 16 amino acids. In DNA, the CDR3 is TGTGCCAGCAGCCAAGGACTAGCGGGAGCCCAGCATGAGCAGTTCTTC. Protein sequence: CASSQGLAGAQHEQFF.

The rearrangement links TRBV18 to TRBJ1-1, with TRBD1 identical over 7 bases. After removal of 2 bases from V and 4 bases from J, the junction contained 4 bases not matched to a gene. The CDR3 is made up of 14 amino acids. Germline CDR1 is KGHSH and CDR2 is LQKENI. The CDR3 DNA sequence: TGTGCCAGCTCACCAATGGGACAGATCACTGAAGCTTTCTTT. Its translation is CASSPMGQITEAFF.

V and J are TRBV27 and TRBJ1-2; 8 bases match TRBD1. This CDR3 is 15 amino acids long. From germline, CDR1 is MNHEY and CDR2 SMNVEV (reference sequence). The V gene end was trimmed by 4 bases and the J gene end by 4 bases; junction bases not matched to a gene: 8. CDR3 sequence reads: CASSSDRGTLYGYTF. The CDR3, as DNA: TGTGCCAGCAGTTCCGACAGGGGAACCCTCTATGGCTACACCTTC.

The DNA for the CDR3 is TGCAGTGCTTCTCTCTCCTACGAGCAGTACTTC. Its translation is CSASLSYEQYF. The chain employs TRBV20-1 and TRBJ2-7, with D hard to call. The germline V gene encodes CDR1 DFQATT and CDR2 SNEGSKA (reference sequence). The CDR3 has 11 amino acids. V dropped 5 bases and J dropped 0 bases, with 5 bases sitting between them.

The chain couples TRBV7-9 to TRBJ1-4; D gene uncertain. Trimming shortened V by 1 base and J by 8 bases, and 11 bases separated the two germline ends. Germline V gene sequence: CDR1 SEHNR, CDR2 FQNEAQ (reference sequence). The CDR3 totals 14 residues. CDR3 sequence: CASSLGPGGEKLFF. CDR3 DNA sequence: TGTGCCAGCAGCTTAGGACCGGGTGGGGAAAAACTGTTTTTT.

The V gene is TRBV6-5, the J gene TRBJ2-7, with TRBD1 identical over 7 bases. Germline V gene data show CDR1 as MNHEY and CDR2 as SVGAGI. V lost 6 bases, J lost 3 bases, and 5 bases stayed unmatched. This CDR3 is built from 13 residues. CDR3 DNA sequence: TGTGCCAGCAGCTCGGGACAGAACTACGAGCAGTACTTC. Amino acids: CASSSGQNYEQYF.

The J gene is TRBJ2-4, the V gene TRBV3-1 (or the pseudogene TRBV3-2); D perhaps matches TRBD2 (6 bases). This CDR3 has 20 amino acids. Germline V lookup: CDR1 LGHDT, CDR2 YNNKEL (reference sequence). Trimming stripped 0 bases from V and 0 bases from J, with 21 bases between. The CDR3: CASSQDRGTPTAPAKNIQYF. DNA of the CDR3: TGTGCCAGCAGCCAAGACCGCGGGACTCCGACCGCCCCAGCCAAAAACATTCAGTACTTC.

The rearrangement links TRBV4-1 to TRBJ2-3, with 7 bases fitting TRBD2. The CDR3 loop spans 13 amino acids. After removal of 3 bases from V and 5 bases from J, the junction contained 2 bases not matched to a gene. The germline V gene encodes CDR1 MGHRA and CDR2 YSYEKL. The CDR3 protein is CASSQREGDTQYF. The CDR3 DNA reads as TGCGCCAGCAGCCAGAGGGAGGGAGATACGCAGTATTTT.

This sequence joins TRBV12-3 or TRBV12-4 and TRBJ2-7; the match to TRBD2 covers 8 bases. V gave up 7 bases and J gave up 7 bases; unmatched junction bases: 6. CDR3 length equals 12 residues. In DNA form, the CDR3 reads TGTGCCAGCAAAGCGGGAGTGTCAGAGCAGTACTTC. This gives the protein CASKAGVSEQYF.

The J gene is TRBJ2-4, the V gene TRBV5-1; possibly TRBD1 for D (6 bases). Germline-derived CDR1 and CDR2 are SGHRS and YFSETQ. V was shortened by 8 bases and J by 1 base, with 16 bases between the two germline ends. The CDR3 is 15 amino acids. CDR3 coding DNA: TGCGCCAGTCACCAGGGGTACGGGGCCAAAAACATTCAGTACTTC. Protein sequence: CASHQGYGAKNIQYF.

V usage is TRBV3-1 (or the pseudogene TRBV3-2) and J usage is TRBJ2-5; D is perhaps TRBD2 (7 bases). The CDR3 totals 17 residues. From germline, CDR1 is LGHDT and CDR2 YNNKEL (reference sequence). V was pared by 0 bases and J by 5 bases, with 19 bases between. The CDR3 loop reads CASSQELKGGTSETQYF. The CDR3 region has the DNA TGTGCCAGCAGCCAAGAACTGAAGGGGGGGACGTCCGAGACCCAGTACTTC.

J is TRBJ1-5 and V is TRBV19; 7 positions agree with TRBD1. The CDR3 runs 13 residues. The germline V gene has CDR1 LNHDA and CDR2 SQIVND (reference sequence). V lost 7 bases to trimming and J lost 4 bases; unmatched junction nucleotides: 4. The CDR3 nucleotides read TGTGCCAGTAACTACAGGGGAAATCAGCCCCAGCATTTT. Its translation: CASNYRGNQPQHF.

The genes are TRBV7-8 and TRBJ2-5, with TRBD2 identical over 9 bases. Germline V gives CDR1 SGHVS, CDR2 FQNEAQ. The J segment lost 5 bases and the V segment lost 0 bases, leaving 7 bases of the junction unmatched. This CDR3 has 16 residues. The CDR3 region is CASSLALAGEAETQYF. CDR3 coding DNA: TGTGCCAGCAGCTTAGCCTTAGCGGGAGAGGCGGAGACCCAGTACTTC.

This CDR3 is CASTLGALATRDTQYF. CDR3 in DNA: TGTGCCAGCACCCTAGGGGCGTTGGCGACCAGGGATACGCAGTATTTT. The chain links TRBV5-5 to TRBJ2-3; D is possibly TRBD1 (5 bases). Germline-derived CDR1 and CDR2 are SGHKS and YYEKEE (reference sequence). This CDR3 region has 16 residues. V shed 6 bases and J shed 6 bases, with 23 bases lying between them.

J is TRBJ1-1 and V is TRBV14; tentative D call: TRBD1 (6 bases). Germline V lookup: CDR1 SGHDN, CDR2 FVKESK. This CDR3 is 13 amino acids long. V was clipped by 4 bases and J by 10 bases, with 16 bases between them. The CDR3 reads CASSRVLQGSAFF. The CDR3 DNA is TGTGCCAGCAGCCGAGTACTACAGGGATCAGCTTTCTTT.

The chain joins TRBV19 to TRBJ2-5; tentative D call: TRBD2 (6 bases). Trimming removed 5 bases from V and 2 bases from J, with 15 bases in between. CDR3 length equals 15 residues. Germline CDR1 is LNHDA and CDR2 is SQIVND (reference sequence). CDR3 amino acids: CASSVGAGIQETQYF. The DNA for the CDR3 is TGTGCCAGTAGTGTCGGGGCGGGAATACAAGAGACCCAGTACTTC.